The clone carrying this TCR beta chain is judged medium-sized. The antigen is undetermined. Germline CDR1 and CDR2: SQVTM and ANQGSEA. Trimming at V came to 8 bases and at J to 1 base, leaving 9 bases not matched to a gene. The CDR3 runs 14 residues. After constant-region reverse-primer amplification, full-length variable regions underwent semi-nested PCR with Nested Universal Primer A. TCRdb called the 5' RACE reads again in MiXCR, with one record for every CDR3 protein. Of tens of thousands of distinct CDR3 sequences listed, more than 15% are singletons. Study results and limitations: Tumor Treg TCRs overlapped most with tumor naive CD4+ cells.

Naive CD4+ T cells were purified with Tregs depleted by CD25. The TCR was taken from a female donor with breast cancer. Material: naive CD4+ T cells sorted from blood. Indicated subset: naive CD4+ T cells, CD4+CD45RA+CD25-. The chain is built from TRBV29-1 and TRBJ2-3; 7 nucleotides match TRBD2. The CDR3 spells CSLEKGGGTDTQYF. DNA of the CDR3: TGCAGCCTCGAAAAGGGAGGGGGCACAGATACGCAGTATTTT.